This is a list of T cell receptor beta chains from one sample in a study of blood T cell repertoires in COVID-19. Measured with immunoSEQ multiplex PCR; TCRdb has only the in-frame clones, and not every one. The table lists around 250,000 clones, 85% of them singletons. Material for sequencing was PBMCs or T cells enriched from blood (not recorded which). Receptors originate from a woman between 45 and 60 years old with acute COVID-19. CDR3s include the opening cysteine and the closing phenylalanine or tryptophan. D genes are given only for firm matches. Clone sizes are given selectively: once, few, many, or a class where the clone is expanded.

cdr3_nt cdr3_aa v_call d_call j_call clone_size
TGTGCCAGCAGCCCGTCTTTGGAGCAGTACTTC CASSPSLEQYF TRBV11-2 . TRBJ2-7 .
TGTGCCAGCGGTAGCGGTGCGAGCACAGATACGCAGTATTTT CASGSGASTDTQYF TRBV2 . TRBJ2-3 .
TGTGCCAGCAGTGAAACGAGGGGGAAAGGGGCCAACGTCCTGACTTTC CASSETRGKGANVLTF TRBV2 . TRBJ2-6 .
TGTGCCAGCAGCTTTTACGTAGCCTCTGGGGCCAACGTCCTGACTTTC CASSFYVASGANVLTF TRBV7-9 . TRBJ2-6 .
TGTGCCAGCAGCCCGTACAGGGACAGTATGAACACTGAAGCTTTCTTT CASSPYRDSMNTEAFF TRBV7-8 TRBD1 TRBJ1-1 .
TGTGCCCCCCGGCGGGGGAATAATGAAAAACTGTTTTTT CAPRRGNNEKLFF TRBV7-2 . TRBJ1-4 .
TGTGCCAGCAGTTACTCGGCTGTTTATAGCAATCAGCCCCAGCATTTT CASSYSAVYSNQPQHF TRBV6-5 . TRBJ1-5 once
TGTGCCAGCAGCTTAGTGGGGACAGGGGGCCTGAACACTGAAGCTTTCTTT CASSLVGTGGLNTEAFF TRBV7-8 TRBD1 TRBJ1-1 .
TGTGCCTATACAAGACTAGCGGGGGGCCAAGAGACCCAGTACTTC CAYTRLAGGQETQYF TRBV30 TRBD2 TRBJ2-5 .
TGCGCCAGCGGGACGCGCCAGGGACAGGGGGTCGCTGAAGCTTTCTTT CASGTRQGQGVAEAFF TRBV5-1 TRBD1 TRBJ1-1 .
TGTGCCAGCAGCCCTCGGACAGGGGGCAACTATGGCTACACCTTC CASSPRTGGNYGYTF TRBV7-9 TRBD1 TRBJ1-2 .
TGTGCCAGCAGTTCCCCCGGCAGGGTCAATTCACCCCTCCACTTT CASSSPGRVNSPLHF TRBV6-5 . TRBJ1-6 .
TGTGCCAGCAGCACGCGACAGGGTGGTGGCTACACCTTC CASSTRQGGGYTF TRBV7-9 TRBD1 TRBJ1-2 .
TGTGCCAGCAGTTACGGGACAGGGTCTGGTCAGCCTCAGCATTTT CASSYGTGSGQPQHF TRBV6-5 TRBD1 TRBJ1-5 .
TGCGCCAGCAGCCTAGACCAGGGGGCGCTTGGCTATGGCTACACCTTC CASSLDQGALGYGYTF TRBV4-3 TRBD1 TRBJ1-2 .
TGCGCCACCTCTCAGGGAGGGCTTGGGGAGCAGTACTTC CATSQGGLGEQYF TRBV5-1 TRBD2 TRBJ2-7 .
TGTGCCTGGAGCGACAGGGCTGGCTACACCTTC CAWSDRAGYTF TRBV30 TRBD1 TRBJ1-2 .
TGTGCCAGCAGCGAGGGGGCAGGTGGAAACACCATATATTTT CASSEGAGGNTIYF TRBV9 TRBD1 TRBJ1-3 .
TGTGCCAGCAGCGCCGACGGACAGACCAAAAACATTCAGTACTTC CASSADGQTKNIQYF TRBV9 . TRBJ2-4 .
TGTGCCAGCAGCGATTATCGGGCCTACGAGCAGTACTTC CASSDYRAYEQYF TRBV27 . TRBJ2-7 once
TGTGCCAGCAGCTTAGGGCCTAGCGGGTCCTCCTACAATGAGCAGTTCTTC CASSLGPSGSSYNEQFF TRBV7-2 TRBD2 TRBJ2-1 .
TGCGCCAGCAGCTTGGTTAGACCCGGGACAGCTGCCTCCTCTGGAAACACCATATATTTT CASSLVRPGTAASSGNTIYF TRBV5-1 TRBD1 TRBJ1-3 few
TGTGCCAGCAGCCCCCAAAGGGGCACCTACGAGCAGTACTTC CASSPQRGTYEQYF TRBV27 . TRBJ2-7 .
TGTGCCTGGTGGGCAGAACAGGGGTGGAGCACTGAAGCTTTCTTT CAWWAEQGWSTEAFF TRBV30 TRBD1 TRBJ1-1 .
TGCGCCAGCAGCTGGAGAGTTGCTAATGAAAAACTGTTTTTT CASSWRVANEKLFF TRBV5-1 . TRBJ1-4 .
TGTGCCAGCAGCATCAGCTCCTACAATGAGCAGTTCTTC CASSISSYNEQFF TRBV7-2 . TRBJ2-1 .
TGTGCCAGCAGCTTAGCGCTCAGGGGTGGCGAAGCTTTCTTT CASSLALRGGEAFF TRBV7-9 . TRBJ1-1 .